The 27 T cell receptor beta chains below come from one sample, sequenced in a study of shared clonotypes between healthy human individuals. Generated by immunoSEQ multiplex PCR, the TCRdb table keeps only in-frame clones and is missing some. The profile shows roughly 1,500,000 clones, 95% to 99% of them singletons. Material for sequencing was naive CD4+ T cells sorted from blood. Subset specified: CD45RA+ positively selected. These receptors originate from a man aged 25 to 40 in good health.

CDR3 protein: CASSFQGVGWYEKLFF. CDR3 bases: TGTGCCAGCAGTTTTCAGGGGGTGGGTTGGTACGAAAAACTGTTTTTT. This chain uses TRBV28 with TRBJ1-4, with 7 bases identical to TRBD1. The trim removed 3 bases at V and 8 bases at J, leaving 12 bases unmatched. Germline CDR1 reads MDHEN; CDR2 reads SYDVKM. This CDR3 is 16 amino acids long. Full variable domain (missing parts from reference TRBV28 and TRBJ1-4): DVKVTQSSRYLVKRTGEKVFLECVQDMDHENMFWYRQDPGLGLRLIYFSYDVKMKEKGDIPEGYSVSREKKERFSLILESASTNQTSMYLCASSFQGVGWYEKLFFGSGTQLSVL.

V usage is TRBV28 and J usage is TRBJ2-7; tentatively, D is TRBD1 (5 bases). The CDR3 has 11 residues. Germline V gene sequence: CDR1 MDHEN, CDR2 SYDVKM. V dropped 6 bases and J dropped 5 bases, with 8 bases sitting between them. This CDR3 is CASSRDNEQYF. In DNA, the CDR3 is TGTGCCAGCAGCAGGGATAACGAGCAGTACTTC. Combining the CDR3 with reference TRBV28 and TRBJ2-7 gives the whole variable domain DVKVTQSSRYLVKRTGEKVFLECVQDMDHENMFWYRQDPGLGLRLIYFSYDVKMKEKGDIPEGYSVSREKKERFSLILESASTNQTSMYLCASSRDNEQYFGPGTRLTVT.

The CDR3 DNA sequence: TGTGCCAGCGGAGGGGGCGGGGAGCTGTTTTTT. Its protein product is CASGGGGELFF. The chain couples TRBV11-2 to TRBJ2-2; D may correspond to TRBD1 or TRBD2 (6 bases each). Germline lookup yields CDR1 SGHAT and CDR2 FQNNGV. The V end was cut by 8 bases, the J end by 7 bases, with 8 bases between. There are 11 residues in the CDR3. Based on the CDR3 plus reference TRBV11-2 and TRBJ2-2, the full variable domain is EAGVAQSPRYKIIEKRQSVAFWCNPISGHATLYWYQQILGQGPKLLIQFQNNGVVDDSQLPKDRFSAERLKGVDSTLKIQPAKLEDSAVYLCASGGGGELFFGEGSRLTVL.

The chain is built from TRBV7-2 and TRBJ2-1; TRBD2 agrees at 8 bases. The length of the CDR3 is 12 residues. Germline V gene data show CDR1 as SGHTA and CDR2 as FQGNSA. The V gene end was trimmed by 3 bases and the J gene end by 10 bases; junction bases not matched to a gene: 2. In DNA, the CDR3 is TGTGCCAGCAGCTTGGAGCGGGAGGAGCAGTTCTTC. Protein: CASSLEREEQFF.

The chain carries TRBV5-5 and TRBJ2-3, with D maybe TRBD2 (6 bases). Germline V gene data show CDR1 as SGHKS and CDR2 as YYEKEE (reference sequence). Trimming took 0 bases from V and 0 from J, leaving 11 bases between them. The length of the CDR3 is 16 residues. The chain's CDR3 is CASSLVLAQSTDTQYF. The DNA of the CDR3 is TGTGCCAGCAGCTTGGTCCTAGCGCAGAGCACAGATACGCAGTATTTT.

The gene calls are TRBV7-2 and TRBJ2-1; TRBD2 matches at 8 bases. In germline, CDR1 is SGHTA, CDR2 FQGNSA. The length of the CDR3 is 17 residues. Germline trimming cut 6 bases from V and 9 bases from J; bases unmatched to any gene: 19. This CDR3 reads CASRFGKSERERGEQFF. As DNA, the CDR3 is TGTGCCAGCAGATTCGGGAAAAGCGAGCGGGAGAGGGGTGAGCAGTTCTTC.

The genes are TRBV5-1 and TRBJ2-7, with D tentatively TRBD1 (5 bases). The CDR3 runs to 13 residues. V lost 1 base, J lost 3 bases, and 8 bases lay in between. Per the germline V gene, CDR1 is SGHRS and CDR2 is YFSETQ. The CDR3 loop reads CASSLNQGYEQYF. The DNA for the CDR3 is TGCGCCAGCAGCTTGAATCAGGGCTACGAGCAGTACTTC.

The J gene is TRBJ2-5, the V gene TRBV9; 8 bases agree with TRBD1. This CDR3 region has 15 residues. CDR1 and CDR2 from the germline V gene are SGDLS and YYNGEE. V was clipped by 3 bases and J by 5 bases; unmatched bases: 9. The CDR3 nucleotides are TGTGCCAGCAGCGGGACAGGGACCCGCGAGGAGACCCAGTACTTC. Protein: CASSGTGTREETQYF.

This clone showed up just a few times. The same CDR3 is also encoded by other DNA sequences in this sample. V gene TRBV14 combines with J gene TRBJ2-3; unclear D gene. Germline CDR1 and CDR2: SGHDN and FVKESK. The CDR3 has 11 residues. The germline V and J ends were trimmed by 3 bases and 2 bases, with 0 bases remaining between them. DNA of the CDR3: TGTGCCAGCAGCCACACAGATACGCAGTATTTT. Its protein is CASSHTDTQYF.

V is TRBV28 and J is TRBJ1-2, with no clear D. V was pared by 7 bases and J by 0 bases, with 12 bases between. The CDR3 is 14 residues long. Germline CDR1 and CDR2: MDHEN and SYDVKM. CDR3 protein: CASIGGTTNYGYTF. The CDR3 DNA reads TGTGCCAGCATAGGTGGCACTACTAACTATGGCTACACCTTC.

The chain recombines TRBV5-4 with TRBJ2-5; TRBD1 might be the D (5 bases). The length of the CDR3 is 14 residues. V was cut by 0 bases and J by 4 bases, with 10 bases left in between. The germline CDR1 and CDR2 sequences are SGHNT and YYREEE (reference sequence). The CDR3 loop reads CASSLGGPRETQYF. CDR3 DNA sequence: TGTGCCAGCAGCTTGGGGGGCCCACGAGAGACCCAGTACTTC.

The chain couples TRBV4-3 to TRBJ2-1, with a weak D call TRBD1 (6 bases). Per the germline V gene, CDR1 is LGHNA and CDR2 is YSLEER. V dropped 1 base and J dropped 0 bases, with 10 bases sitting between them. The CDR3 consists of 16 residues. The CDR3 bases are TGCGCCAGCAGCCAAGTAAGGGGGAGCTCCTACAATGAGCAGTTCTTC. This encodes CASSQVRGSSYNEQFF.

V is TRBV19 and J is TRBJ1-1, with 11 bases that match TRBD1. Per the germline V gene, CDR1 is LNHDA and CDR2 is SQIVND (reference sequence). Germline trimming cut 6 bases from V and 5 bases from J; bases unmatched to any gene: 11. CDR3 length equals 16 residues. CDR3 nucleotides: TGTGCCAGTAGAGAGGAAGGGACAGGGGGTTGGACTGAAGCTTTCTTT. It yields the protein CASREEGTGGWTEAFF.

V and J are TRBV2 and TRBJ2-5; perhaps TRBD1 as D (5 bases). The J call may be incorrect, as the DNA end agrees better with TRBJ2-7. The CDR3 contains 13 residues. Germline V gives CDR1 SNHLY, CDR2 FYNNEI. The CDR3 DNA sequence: TGTGCCAGCAGTGAACAGGGCTGGGGCGAGCAGTACTTC. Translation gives CASSEQGWGEQYF.

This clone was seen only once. In nucleotides, the CDR3 is TGCGCCAGCAGCTACTCTCCGGGGACTAGCTCCTACGAGCAGTACTTC. It encodes CASSYSPGTSSYEQYF. The chain recombines TRBV5-1 with TRBJ2-7, with TRBD2 matching over 8 bases. The junction had 8 bases not matched to a gene; V was cut back by 3 bases and J by 0 bases. The CDR3 has 16 amino acids. Germline CDR1 is SGHRS and CDR2 is YFSETQ.

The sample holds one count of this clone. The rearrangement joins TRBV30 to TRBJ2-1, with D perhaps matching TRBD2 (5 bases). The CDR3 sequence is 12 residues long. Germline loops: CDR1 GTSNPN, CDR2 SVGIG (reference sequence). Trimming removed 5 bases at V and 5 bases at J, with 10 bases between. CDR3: CAWGRSHNEQFF. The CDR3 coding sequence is TGTGCCTGGGGGAGATCCCACAATGAGCAGTTCTTC.

The CDR3 nucleotides are TGTGCCAGCAGCGTCCAAAGGGACAGGGTTACGGCTGGAAACACCATATATTTT. It specifies CASSVQRDRVTAGNTIYF. The chain joins TRBV11-2 to TRBJ1-3; TRBD1 agrees at 9 bases. The CDR3 has 18 residues. V was clipped by 5 bases and J by 2 bases; unmatched bases: 13. Germline V lookup: CDR1 SGHAT, CDR2 FQNNGV.

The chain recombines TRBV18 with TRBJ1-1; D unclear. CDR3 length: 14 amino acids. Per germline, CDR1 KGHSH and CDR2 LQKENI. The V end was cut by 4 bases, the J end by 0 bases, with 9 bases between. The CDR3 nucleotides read TGTGCCAGCTCACTTTCGTGGGTGAACACTGAAGCTTTCTTT. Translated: CASSLSWVNTEAFF.

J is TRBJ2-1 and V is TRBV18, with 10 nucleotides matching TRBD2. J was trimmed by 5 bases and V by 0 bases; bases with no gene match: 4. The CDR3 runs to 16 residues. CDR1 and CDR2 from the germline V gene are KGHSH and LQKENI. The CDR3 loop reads CASSPPLAGANNEQFF. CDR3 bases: TGTGCCAGCTCACCACCGCTAGCGGGAGCTAACAATGAGCAGTTCTTC.

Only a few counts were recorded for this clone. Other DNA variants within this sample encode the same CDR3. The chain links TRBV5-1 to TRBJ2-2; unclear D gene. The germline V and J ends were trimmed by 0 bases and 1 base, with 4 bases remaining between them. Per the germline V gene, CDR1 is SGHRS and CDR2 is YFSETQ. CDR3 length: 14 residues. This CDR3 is CASSLGQNTGELFF. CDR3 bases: TGCGCCAGCAGCTTGGGACAGAACACCGGGGAGCTGTTTTTT. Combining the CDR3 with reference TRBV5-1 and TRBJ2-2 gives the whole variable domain KAGVTQTPRYLIKTRGQQVTLSCSPISGHRSVSWYQQTPGQGLQFLFEYFSETQRNKGNFPGRFSGRQFSNSRSEMNVSTLELGDSALYLCASSLGQNTGELFFGEGSRLTVL.

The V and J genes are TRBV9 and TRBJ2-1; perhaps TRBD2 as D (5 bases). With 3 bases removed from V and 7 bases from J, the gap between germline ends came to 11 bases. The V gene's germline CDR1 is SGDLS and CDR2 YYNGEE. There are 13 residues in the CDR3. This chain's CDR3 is CASSGHSGNEQFF. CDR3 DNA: TGTGCCAGCAGCGGACACTCGGGGAATGAGCAGTTCTTC.

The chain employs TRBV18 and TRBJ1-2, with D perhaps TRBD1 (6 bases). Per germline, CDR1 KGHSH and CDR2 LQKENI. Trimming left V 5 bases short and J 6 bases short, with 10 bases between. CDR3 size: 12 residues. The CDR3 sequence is CASSTTGDGYTF. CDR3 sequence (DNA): TGTGCCAGCTCAACGACAGGAGATGGCTACACCTTC.

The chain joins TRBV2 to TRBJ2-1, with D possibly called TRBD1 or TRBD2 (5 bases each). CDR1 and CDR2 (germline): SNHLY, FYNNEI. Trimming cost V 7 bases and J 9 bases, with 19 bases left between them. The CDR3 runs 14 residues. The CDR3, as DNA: TGTGCCAGCAACCCCTCCGGGGCGACGGGTGAGCAGTTCTTC. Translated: CASNPSGATGEQFF.

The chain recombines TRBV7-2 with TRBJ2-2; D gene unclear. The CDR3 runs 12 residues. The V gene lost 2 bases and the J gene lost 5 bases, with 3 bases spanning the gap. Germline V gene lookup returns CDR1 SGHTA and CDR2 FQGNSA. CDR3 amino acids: CASSLRTGELFF. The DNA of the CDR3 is TGTGCCAGCAGCTTACGTACCGGGGAGCTGTTTTTT.

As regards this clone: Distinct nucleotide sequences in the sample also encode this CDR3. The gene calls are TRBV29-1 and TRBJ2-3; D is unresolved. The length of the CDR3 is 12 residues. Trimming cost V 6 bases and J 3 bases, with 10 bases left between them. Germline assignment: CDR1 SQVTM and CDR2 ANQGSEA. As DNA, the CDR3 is TGCAGCGTGGATAGAGGAACAGATACGCAGTATTTT. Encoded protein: CSVDRGTDTQYF.

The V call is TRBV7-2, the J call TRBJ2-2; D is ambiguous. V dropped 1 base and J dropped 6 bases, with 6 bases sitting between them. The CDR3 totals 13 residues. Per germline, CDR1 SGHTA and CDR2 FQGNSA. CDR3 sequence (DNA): TGTGCCAGCAGCTTAGTGTGGGCCGGGGAGCTGTTTTTT. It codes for CASSLVWAGELFF.

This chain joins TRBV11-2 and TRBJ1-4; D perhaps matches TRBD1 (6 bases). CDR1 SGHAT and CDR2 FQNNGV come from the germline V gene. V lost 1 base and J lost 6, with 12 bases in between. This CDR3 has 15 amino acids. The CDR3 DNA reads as TGTGCCAGCAGCTTAGTCCAGGGGTCGGATGAAAAACTGTTTTTT. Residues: CASSLVQGSDEKLFF.